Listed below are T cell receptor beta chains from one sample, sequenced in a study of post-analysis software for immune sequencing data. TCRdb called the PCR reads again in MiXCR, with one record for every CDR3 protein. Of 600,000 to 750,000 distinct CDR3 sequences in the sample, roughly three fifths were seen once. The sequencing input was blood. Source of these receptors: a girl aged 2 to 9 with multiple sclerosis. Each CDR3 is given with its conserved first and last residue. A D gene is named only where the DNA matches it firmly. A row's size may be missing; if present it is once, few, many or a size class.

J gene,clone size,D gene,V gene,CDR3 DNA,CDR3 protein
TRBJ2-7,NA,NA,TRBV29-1,TGCAGCGTTGAAGGGCAGGGAGGCGAGCAGTACTTC,CSVEGQGGEQYF
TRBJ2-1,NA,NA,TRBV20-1,TGCAGTGCTAGAAGGGCAGGTCCCTACAATGAGCAGTTCTTC,CSARRAGPYNEQFF
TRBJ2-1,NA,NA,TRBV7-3,TGTGCCAGCAGCTTAATGAATAGGGGGGACCACAATGAGCAGTTCTTC,CASSLMNRGDHNEQFF
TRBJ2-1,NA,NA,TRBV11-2,TGTGCCAGCACCCCGGGGCTCAATGAGCAGTTCTTC,CASTPGLNEQFF
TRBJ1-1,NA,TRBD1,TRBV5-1,TGCGCCAGCAGCGGACAGGGGATAAACACTGAAGCTTTCTTT,CASSGQGINTEAFF
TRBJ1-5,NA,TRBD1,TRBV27,TGTGCCAGCAGTTTATCGATGGGACAGGGGCAGCCCCAGCATTTT,CASSLSMGQGQPQHF
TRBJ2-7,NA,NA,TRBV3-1,TGTGCCAGCAGCCAAGGTGACGGGAGAGCGTCCAACGAGCAGTACTTC,CASSQGDGRASNEQYF
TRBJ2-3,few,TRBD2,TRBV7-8,TGTGCCAGCAGCTTTCCCGGGACTAGCGGGAGGGGAGATACGCAGTATTTT,CASSFPGTSGRGDTQYF
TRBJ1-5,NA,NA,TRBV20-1,TGCAGTGCCCTGGGCGGGTCAATTAATCAGCCCCAGCATTTT,CSALGGSINQPQHF
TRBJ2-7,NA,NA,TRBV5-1,TGCGCCAGCAGCTTCCTTCGACAGGAGGCCTACGAGCAGTACTTC,CASSFLRQEAYEQYF
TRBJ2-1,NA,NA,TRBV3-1,TGTGCCAGCAGCCAGTGGGGGGGGGCTGTCAATGAGCAGTTCTTC,CASSQWGGAVNEQFF
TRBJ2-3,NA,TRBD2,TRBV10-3,TGTGCCATGACTAGCGGAACCACAGATACGCAGTATTTT,CAMTSGTTDTQYF
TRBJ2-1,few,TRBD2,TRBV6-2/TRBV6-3,TGTGCCAGCAGTCGAAGACTAGCGGGAGGTCCTAATGAGCAGTTCTTC,CASSRRLAGGPNEQFF
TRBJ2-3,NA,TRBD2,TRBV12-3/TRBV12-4,TGTGCCAGCGGCGGGGAGCGGGGGGTTTTCACAGATGCGCAGTATTTT,CASGGERGVFTDAQYF
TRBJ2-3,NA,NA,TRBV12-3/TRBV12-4,TGTGCCAGCAGTTTAGCCGGGTTCCAAACATTAGGCACAGATACGCAGTATTTT,CASSLAGFQTLGTDTQYF
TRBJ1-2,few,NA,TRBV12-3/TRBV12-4,TGTGCCAGCAGTCCGGACCGGACAGTTCAGCACACCTTC,CASSPDRTVQHTF
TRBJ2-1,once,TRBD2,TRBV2,TGTGCCAGCAGGTTAGCGGGAGTGGGTTATGAGCAGTTCTTC,CASRLAGVGYEQFF
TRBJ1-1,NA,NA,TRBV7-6,TGTGCCAGCAGCACTACCAGGGGGAACACTGAAGCTTTCTTT,CASSTTRGNTEAFF
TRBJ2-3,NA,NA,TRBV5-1,TGCGCCAGCAGCCCGGACAGAGACACAGATACGCAGTATTTT,CASSPDRDTDTQYF
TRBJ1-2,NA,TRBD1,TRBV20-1,TGCAGTGCTTCCACGACAGGGGATGGCTACACCTTC,CSASTTGDGYTF
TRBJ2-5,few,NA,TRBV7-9,TGTGCCAGCAGCTTAGAGGTTAGAGAGACCCAGTACTTC,CASSLEVRETQYF
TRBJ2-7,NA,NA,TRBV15,TGTGCCACCAGCAGAGGGGAAGGAGAGCAGTACTTC,CATSRGEGEQYF
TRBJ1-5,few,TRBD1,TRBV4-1,TGCGCCAGCAGCATCGAAGACAGGGGGAGGCAGCCCCAGCATTTT,CASSIEDRGRQPQHF